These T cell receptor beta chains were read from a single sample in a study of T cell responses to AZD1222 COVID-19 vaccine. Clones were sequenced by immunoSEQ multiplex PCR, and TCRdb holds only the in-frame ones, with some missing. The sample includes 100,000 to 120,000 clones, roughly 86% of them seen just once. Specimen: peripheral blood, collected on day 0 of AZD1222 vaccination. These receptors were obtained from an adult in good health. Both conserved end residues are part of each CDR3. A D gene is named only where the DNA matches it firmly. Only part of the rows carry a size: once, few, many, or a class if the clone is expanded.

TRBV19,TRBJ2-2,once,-,CASRKGEGGVTGELFF,TGTGCCAGTAGGAAAGGGGAGGGGGGAGTCACCGGGGAGCTGTTTTTT
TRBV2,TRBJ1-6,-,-,CASIEWPAKGNSPLHF,TGTGCCAGCATCGAATGGCCCGCCAAGGGGAATTCACCCCTCCACTTT
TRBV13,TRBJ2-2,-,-,CASSLTTTNTGELFF,TGTGCCAGCAGCCTGACAACAACGAACACCGGGGAGCTGTTTTTT
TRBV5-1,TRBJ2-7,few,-,CASSQGTPGGQYF,TGCGCCAGCAGCCAGGGGACCCCGGGGGGGCAGTACTTC
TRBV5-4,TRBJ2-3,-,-,CASSLSLGTITDTQYF,TGTGCCAGCAGCTTATCGTTGGGGACAATCACAGATACGCAGTATTTT
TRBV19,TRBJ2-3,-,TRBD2,CASSPRLAGATTDTQYF,TGTGCCAGTAGTCCGCGACTAGCGGGGGCCACTACAGATACGCAGTATTTT
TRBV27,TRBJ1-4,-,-,CASSLPPHSNEKLFF,TGTGCCAGCAGTTTGCCCCCCCATTCTAATGAAAAACTGTTTTTT
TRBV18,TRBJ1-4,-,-,CASSLQGPEKLFF,TGTGCCAGCTCACTTCAGGGTCCCGAAAAACTGTTTTTT
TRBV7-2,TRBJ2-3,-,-,CASSPNTDTQYF,TGTGCCAGCAGCCCGAACACAGATACGCAGTATTTT
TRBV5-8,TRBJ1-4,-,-,CASSLGQYNEKLFF,TGTGCCAGCAGCTTGGGACAGTATAATGAAAAACTGTTTTTT
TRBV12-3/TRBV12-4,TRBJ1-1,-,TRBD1,CASSFRTGSEAFF,TGTGCCAGCAGTTTTCGGACAGGGAGTGAAGCTTTCTTT
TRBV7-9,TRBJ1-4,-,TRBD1,CASSPAGQGGEKLFF,TGTGCCAGCAGCCCAGCGGGACAGGGAGGTGAAAAACTGTTTTTT
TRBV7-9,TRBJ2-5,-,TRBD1,CASSLYLDRRQETQYF,TGTGCCAGCAGCTTATACCTGGACAGGCGACAAGAGACCCAGTACTTC
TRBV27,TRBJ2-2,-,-,CASTIRGGAGELFF,TGTGCCAGCACGATCAGGGGGGGAGCCGGGGAGCTGTTTTTT
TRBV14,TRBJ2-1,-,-,CASSHTYNEQFF,TGTGCCAGCAGCCACACGTACAATGAGCAGTTCTTC
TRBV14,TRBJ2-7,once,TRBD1,CASSPRTGGEQYF,TGTGCCAGCAGCCCTCGGACAGGGGGCGAGCAGTACTTC
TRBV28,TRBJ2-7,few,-,CASSPSGKAHEQYF,TGTGCCAGCAGTCCCTCGGGGAAAGCGCACGAGCAGTACTTC
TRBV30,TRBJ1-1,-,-,CAWSKGGDTEAFF,TGTGCCTGGAGTAAGGGGGGGGACACTGAAGCTTTCTTT
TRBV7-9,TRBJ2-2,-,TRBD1,CASSNSGGHGELFF,TGTGCCAGCAGCAATTCAGGGGGTCACGGGGAGCTGTTTTTT
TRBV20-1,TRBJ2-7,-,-,CSARTNREQYF,TGCAGTGCTAGAACCAACCGCGAGCAGTACTTC
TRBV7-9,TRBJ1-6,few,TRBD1,CASSLVAGGYSPLHF,TGTGCCAGCAGCTTAGTAGCAGGGGGATATTCACCCCTCCACTTT
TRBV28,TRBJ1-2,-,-,CASSLLGGVFYGYTF,TGTGCCAGCAGTTTACTGGGGGGGGTTTTCTATGGCTACACCTTC
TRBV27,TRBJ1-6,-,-,CASSLEGVSNSPLHF,TGTGCCAGCAGTTTAGAGGGGGTCAGTAATTCACCCCTCCACTTT
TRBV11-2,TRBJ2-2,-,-,CASSLAGTSTGELFF,TGTGCCAGCAGCTTAGCGGGAACTTCGACCGGGGAGCTGTTTTTT
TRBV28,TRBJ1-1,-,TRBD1,CASSLTGRAFF,TGTGCCAGCAGTCTGACAGGGAGAGCTTTCTTT
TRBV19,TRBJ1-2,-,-,CASSTRDKLYGYTF,TGTGCCAGTAGTACTCGGGACAAACTCTATGGCTACACCTTC
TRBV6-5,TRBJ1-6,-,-,CASRAESGTYSPLHF,TGTGCCAGCAGGGCCGAGTCTGGGACCTATTCACCCCTCCACTTT
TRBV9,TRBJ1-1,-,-,CASSGTPNTEAFF,TGTGCCAGCAGCGGGACACCGAACACTGAAGCTTTCTTT
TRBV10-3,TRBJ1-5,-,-,CAISSGGYTGYSNQPQHF,TGTGCCATCAGTTCGGGGGGATATACAGGGTATAGCAATCAGCCCCAGCATTTT
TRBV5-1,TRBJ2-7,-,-,CASRAVGPSEGQYF,TGCGCCAGCAGGGCGGTGGGGCCTAGCGAGGGGCAGTACTTC
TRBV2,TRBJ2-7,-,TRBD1,CASRDAGGSSYEQYF,TGTGCCAGCAGAGATGCAGGGGGATCTTCCTACGAGCAGTACTTC
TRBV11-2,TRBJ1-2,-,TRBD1,CASSPRTGAGYTF,TGTGCCAGCAGCCCTCGGACAGGGGCTGGCTACACCTTC
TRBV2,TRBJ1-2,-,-,CASSRRAFDTNYGYTF,TGTGCCAGCAGCCGCAGGGCCTTTGATACTAACTATGGCTACACCTTC
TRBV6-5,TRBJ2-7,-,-,CASSRSGTENYEQYF,TGTGCCAGCAGTAGATCCGGGACGGAGAACTACGAGCAGTACTTC
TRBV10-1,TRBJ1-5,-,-,CARGGKPQHF,TGCGCCAGGGGGGGCAAGCCCCAGCATTTT
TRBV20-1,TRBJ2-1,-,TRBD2,CSASPPGAGGMNEQFF,TGCAGTGCTAGTCCCCCGGGGGCGGGGGGGATGAATGAGCAGTTCTTC
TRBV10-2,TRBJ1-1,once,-,CASSESRNTEAFF,TGCGCCAGCAGTGAGTCGAGGAACACTGAAGCTTTCTTT